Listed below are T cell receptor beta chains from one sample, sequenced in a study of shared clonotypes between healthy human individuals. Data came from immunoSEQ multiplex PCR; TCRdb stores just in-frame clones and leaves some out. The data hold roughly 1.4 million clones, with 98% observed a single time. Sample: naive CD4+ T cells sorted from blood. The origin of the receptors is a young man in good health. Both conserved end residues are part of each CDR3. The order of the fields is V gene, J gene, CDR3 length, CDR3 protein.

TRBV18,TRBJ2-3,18,CASSPAPVAEVSTDTQYF
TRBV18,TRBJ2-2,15,CASSPRQGDTGELFF
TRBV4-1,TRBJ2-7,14,CASSPQAGVGEQYF
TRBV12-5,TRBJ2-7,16,CASGLVVGQASYEQYF
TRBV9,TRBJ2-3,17,CASSVEASGSSTDTQYF
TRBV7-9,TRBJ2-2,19,CASSHTGGSFTTNTGELFF
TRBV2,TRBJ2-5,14,CASKSGSVQETQYF
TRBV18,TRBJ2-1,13,CASSLEHYNEQFF
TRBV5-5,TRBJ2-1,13,CASSIAGGLEQFF
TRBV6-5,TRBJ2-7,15,CASSYSRTSDYEQYF
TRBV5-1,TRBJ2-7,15,CASSFLEQTTYEQYF
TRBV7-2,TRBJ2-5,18,CASSPGTMFGRGQETQYF
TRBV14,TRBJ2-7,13,CASSLLSGAEQYF
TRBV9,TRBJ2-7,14,CASSATGTYYEQYF
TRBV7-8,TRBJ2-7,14,CASSLGPGAYEQYF
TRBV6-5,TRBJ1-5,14,CASSQDSGNQPQHF
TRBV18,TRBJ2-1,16,CASSPTTGNFYNEQFF
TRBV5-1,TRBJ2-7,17,CASSLQDRVTTLGEQYF
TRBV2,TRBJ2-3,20,CASYRTSGTASWSVGDTQYF
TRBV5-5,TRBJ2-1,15,CASSLVADRVNEQFF
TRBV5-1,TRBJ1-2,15,CASSPRVGTNYGYTF
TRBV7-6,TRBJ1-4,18,CASSFGQRSFATNEKLFF
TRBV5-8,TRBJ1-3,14,CASSLKLVGNTIYF
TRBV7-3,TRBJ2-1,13,CASSQAGGYEQFF
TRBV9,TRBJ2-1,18,CASSPWTSGPRGYNEQFF
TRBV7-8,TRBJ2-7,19,CASSLYGRGIEREGLEQYF
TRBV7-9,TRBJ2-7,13,CASRTEDSYEQYF
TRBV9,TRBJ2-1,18,CASSAGLAGEIGYNEQFF
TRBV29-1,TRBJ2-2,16,CSAGGPSGINTGELFF
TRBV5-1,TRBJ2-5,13,CASSLGLGETQYF
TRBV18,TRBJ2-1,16,CASSPRLASGYNEQFF
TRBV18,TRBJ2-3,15,CASRPGQARSDTQYF
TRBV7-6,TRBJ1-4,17,CASSLGSALGTNEKLFF
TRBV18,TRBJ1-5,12,CASSPPGQPQHF
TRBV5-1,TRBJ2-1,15,CASSLAPASYNEQFF
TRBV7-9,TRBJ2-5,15,CASSIGLAGRETQYF
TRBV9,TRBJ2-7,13,CASSVGPLREQYF
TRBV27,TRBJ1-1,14,CASTPHTPNTEAFF
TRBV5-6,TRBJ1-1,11,CASSWGGEAFF
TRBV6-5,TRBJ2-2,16,CASSYGREANTGELFF
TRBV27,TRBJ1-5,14,CASSLSQSNQPQHF
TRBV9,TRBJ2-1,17,CASSPAVTGLGGNEQFF
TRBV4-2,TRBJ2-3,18,CASSQAAAGVTSTDTQYF
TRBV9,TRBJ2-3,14,CASSAVTAGDTQYF
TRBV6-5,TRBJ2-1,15,CASSYSGGRGNEQFF
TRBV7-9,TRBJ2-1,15,CASSLVGDWPNEQFF
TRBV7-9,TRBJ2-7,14,CASSLGFQVHEQYF
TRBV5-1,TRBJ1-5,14,CASSLGRGNQPQHF
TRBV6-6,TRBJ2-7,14,CASTHRGYPYEQYF